This T cell receptor (beta chain) is from a study of blood T cell repertoires in COVID-19. Across the whole study: Sites across the United States, Italy and Spain contributed samples from acute and convalescent COVID-19.

The CDR3 contains 13 residues. Trimming stripped 6 bases from V and 4 bases from J, with 15 bases between. Germline CDR1 is GTSNPN and CDR2 is SVGIG (reference sequence). The authors' processing: Nucleated cell counts were estimated from reference gene primer amplification. Profiling relied on immunoSEQ multiplex PCR, and the TCRdb table lists in-frame clones only, not all of them. From that table come the V and J calls and clone size; the DNA was used to work out D and trimming. The data contain around 220,000 clones, approximately 80% of them singletons. Across about two dozen US areas, participants ranged in age from about 18 to 90 years. Cohorts were based on clinical histories the participants reported.

This TCR was recovered from a woman aged 35 to 49 with acute COVID-19. The sample consisted of PBMCs or T cells enriched from blood (not recorded which). The rearrangement joins TRBV30 to TRBJ1-2; no firm D call. CDR3 protein: CACHMTGSYGYTF. The CDR3 bases are TGTGCCTGCCACATGACGGGTTCCTATGGCTACACCTTC.